Each of the 26 T cell receptor beta chains below was sequenced from the same sample in a study of CD8+ T cells in alopecia areata. Reverse transcription of extracted RNA yielded cDNA, which provided the sequencing template. Assay: immunoSEQ multiplex PCR; the TCRdb copy retains only in-frame clones and omits some. Among around 100,000 clones listed, roughly three fifths were seen once. Stated treatment: oral pan-JAK inhibitor, 5-10 mg twice daily. The sample was CD8+ T cells sorted from blood, taken at approximately week 56, from a patient treated with tofacitinib. Receptor source: a human donor with alopecia areata.

The gene calls are TRBV27 and TRBJ2-3; D is undetermined. The CDR3 sequence is 12 residues long. The V end lost 7 bases, the J end lost 6 bases, and 11 bases lay between the germline ends. Germline V gives CDR1 MNHEY, CDR2 SMNVEV (reference sequence). CDR3 coding DNA: TGTGCCAGCACCGACACCAGGGATACGCAGTATTTT. Translated, it gives CASTDTRDTQYF.

This clone was counted a single time. The chain has TRBV6-5 and TRBJ2-3; 8 bases agree with TRBD1. The ends lost 6 bases at V and 4 bases at J; junction bases unmatched: 6. The length of the CDR3 is 14 residues. Germline CDR1 and CDR2: MNHEY and SVGAGI. The chain's CDR3 is CASSRTGGADTQYF. The CDR3 DNA sequence: TGTGCCAGCAGCCGCACAGGGGGAGCAGATACGCAGTATTTT.

V and J are TRBV7-2 and TRBJ1-5; tentatively, D is TRBD1 (5 bases). The CDR3 loop spans 17 amino acids. Between the trimmed V and J ends, which lost 4 bases and 0 bases, there was a span of 16 bases. Germline lookup yields CDR1 SGHTA and CDR2 FQGNSA. CDR3 amino acids: CASSSRGSGGSNQPQHF. CDR3 DNA: TGTGCCAGCAGCTCTCGGGGGTCGGGCGGTAGCAATCAGCCCCAGCATTTT.

This clone was observed a handful of times. CDR3 in DNA: TGCGCCAGCAGCACGGGGACAGTCGATAATGAGCAGTTCTTC. It translates to CASSTGTVDNEQFF. The chain combines TRBV5-1 with TRBJ2-1, with 7 nucleotides matching TRBD1. The J segment lost 7 bases and the V segment lost 4 bases, leaving 8 bases of the junction unmatched. The CDR3 totals 14 residues. Looked up from germline, CDR1 is SGHRS and CDR2 is YFSETQ.

The gene calls are TRBV13 and TRBJ2-1; TRBD2 is a possible D gene (5 bases). Trimming removed 7 bases at V and 9 bases at J, with 19 bases between. The CDR3 length is 14 residues. Germline lookup yields CDR1 PRHDT and CDR2 FYEKMQ (reference sequence). CDR3 loop: CASNPGEPASEQFF. In nucleotides, the CDR3 is TGTGCCAGCAATCCCGGGGAGCCCGCGAGTGAGCAGTTCTTC.

The V gene is TRBV21-1, the J gene TRBJ1-5. TRBV21-1 represents a pseudogene. This CDR3 region has 16 residues. CDR3: CASSKGELISNQPQHF. Here the CDR3 DNA reads TGTGCCAGCAGCAAAGGTGAACTGATTAGCAATCAGCCCCAGCATTTT.

The rearrangement joins TRBV7-9 to TRBJ1-1; D is ambiguous. CDR1 and CDR2 (germline): SEHNR, FQNEAQ (reference sequence). Trimming took off 2 bases at V and 3 bases at J, with 1 base between the two ends. The CDR3 is 11 residues long. The CDR3: CASSLYTEAFF. The CDR3 coding sequence is TGTGCCAGCAGCTTATACACTGAAGCTTTCTTT.

V usage is TRBV13 and J usage is TRBJ2-4, with D tentatively TRBD1 (6 bases). Trimming took off 2 bases at V and 4 bases at J, with 15 bases between the two ends. The CDR3 is 16 amino acids. Germline CDR1 reads PRHDT; CDR2 reads FYEKMQ (reference sequence). The CDR3 is CASSLLGQGTKNIQYF. CDR3 bases: TGTGCCAGCAGCTTACTTGGGCAGGGGACGAAAAACATTCAGTACTTC.

This clone has a handful of counts. This chain connects TRBV10-3 to TRBJ2-7, with D hard to call. V gave up 3 bases and J gave up 1 base, with 7 bases separating them. Looked up from germline, CDR1 is ENHRY and CDR2 is SYGVKD. The CDR3 length is 13 residues. The CDR3 spells CAISDSRSYEQYF. DNA of the CDR3: TGTGCCATCAGTGATAGCAGGTCCTACGAGCAGTACTTC.

This clone has more than one count but fewer than ten. This chain joins TRBV10-3 and TRBJ2-1, with 7 bases matching TRBD1. The trim removed 6 bases at V and 4 bases at J, leaving 9 bases unmatched. Germline loops: CDR1 ENHRY, CDR2 SYGVKD. There are 15 residues in the CDR3. In DNA form, the CDR3 reads TGTGCCATCAGCCCCCGGGACAGAAGGTACAATGAGCAGTTCTTC. This translates into CAISPRDRRYNEQFF.

This sequence joins TRBV5-1 and TRBJ2-5; 8 positions match TRBD1. After removal of 2 bases from V and 5 bases from J, the junction contained 5 bases not matched to a gene. The V gene's germline CDR1 is SGHRS and CDR2 YFSETQ. This CDR3 is built from 14 residues. This CDR3 reads CASSLTQGAETQYF. CDR3 coding DNA: TGCGCCAGCAGCTTAACTCAGGGGGCGGAGACCCAGTACTTC.

The genes are TRBV2 and TRBJ2-7; TRBD2 is a possible D gene (6 bases). The CDR3 runs 13 residues. V shed 4 bases and J shed 3 bases, with 10 bases lying between them. CDR1 and CDR2 (germline): SNHLY, FYNNEI. CDR3 in amino acids: CASSVRRDYEQYF. The CDR3 region has the DNA TGTGCCAGCAGTGTACGGAGGGACTACGAGCAGTACTTC.

In this sample, this clone turned up once. The V call is TRBV4-1, the J call TRBJ1-5; maybe TRBD1 (5 bases). Trimming shortened V by 0 bases and J by 4 bases, and 16 bases separated the two germline ends. Looked up from germline, CDR1 is MGHRA and CDR2 is YSYEKL. This CDR3 has 17 amino acids. The CDR3 spells CASSQDAPGGGNQPQHF. The CDR3 DNA reads as TGCGCCAGCAGCCAAGATGCCCCCGGGGGAGGGAATCAGCCCCAGCATTTT.

The chain couples TRBV7-2 to TRBJ1-2; D might be TRBD1 (5 bases). Trimming shortened V by 5 bases and J by 8 bases, and 9 bases separated the two germline ends. CDR1 and CDR2 (germline): SGHTA, FQGNSA. The CDR3 sequence is 11 residues long. For the CDR3, the DNA is TGTGCCAGCAGCGGGGACTGGGGCTACACCTTC. It translates to CASSGDWGYTF.

V gene TRBV6-5 combines with J gene TRBJ2-7; TRBD2 matches at 7 bases. CDR3 length: 14 residues. Germline assignment: CDR1 MNHEY and CDR2 SVGAGI. V lost 1 base and J lost 4; bases outside the gene matches: 4. CDR3 coding DNA: TGTGCCAGCAGTTACTTTGGGGGGGGATACGAGCAGTACTTC. Translating it yields CASSYFGGGYEQYF.

This chain joins TRBV30 and TRBJ2-7; 8 bases are a match to TRBD1. With 7 bases clipped from V and 3 bases from J, the junction kept 5 bases outside the gene matches. This CDR3 has 12 residues. Germline V gene sequence: CDR1 GTSNPN, CDR2 SVGIG (reference sequence). The CDR3 DNA sequence: TGTGCCTCCCGGACAGGGAGCTACGAGCAGTACTTC. Amino acid sequence: CASRTGSYEQYF.

The CDR3: CASSQRDNQYSNQPQHF. In DNA, the CDR3 is TGCGCCAGCAGCCAGAGGGACAACCAATATAGCAATCAGCCCCAGCATTTT. V usage is TRBV4-1 and J usage is TRBJ1-5; tentative D call: TRBD1 (6 bases). Germline V gene sequence: CDR1 MGHRA, CDR2 YSYEKL. There are 17 residues in the CDR3. The V end was cut by 3 bases, the J end by 0 bases, with 15 bases between.

Remarks on this clone: At the DNA level, this CDR3 is encoded by other sequences in the same sample as well. The gene calls are TRBV6-1 and TRBJ2-7; D is undetermined. CDR1 MNHNS and CDR2 SASEGT come from the germline V gene. V dropped 3 bases and J dropped 4 bases, with 4 bases sitting between them. There are 11 residues in the CDR3. CDR3 amino acids: CASSESYEQYF. The CDR3 coding sequence is TGTGCCAGCAGTGAGTCGTACGAGCAGTACTTC.

The chain combines TRBV13 with TRBJ2-2; D uncertain. Germline lookup yields CDR1 PRHDT and CDR2 FYEKMQ (reference sequence). V was shortened by 6 bases and J by 6 bases, with 8 bases between the two germline ends. CDR3 length equals 12 residues. This chain's CDR3 is CASSSEAGELFF. The CDR3 region has the DNA TGTGCCAGCAGTTCAGAGGCCGGGGAGCTGTTTTTT.

Points on this clone: The junction departs from the called germline gene at one end, perhaps through a read error. CDR3 nucleotides: TGTGCTAGCAGCGTAACTAGCGGGGGGGCCCAAGAGACCCAGTACTTC. Residues: CASSVTSGGAQETQYF. The chain links TRBV7-7 to TRBJ2-5, with 13 bases lining up with TRBD2. The CDR3 runs 16 residues. The germline V gene has CDR1 SSHAT and CDR2 FNYEAQ (reference sequence).

A single count supports this clone. The chain is built from TRBV2 and TRBJ1-2; TRBD1 is a possible D gene (5 bases). The V end lost 4 bases, the J end lost 8 bases, and 11 bases lay between the germline ends. Germline V gene data show CDR1 as SNHLY and CDR2 as FYNNEI. The CDR3 is 12 residues long. The CDR3 reads CASSAGAKGYTF. The CDR3 DNA sequence: TGTGCCAGCAGTGCTGGGGCTAAAGGCTACACCTTC.

Written as DNA, the CDR3 is TGCGCCAGCAGCCCGAGCGGGACGGCTGAAGCTTTCTTT. Translated, it gives CASSPSGTAEAFF. The rearrangement links TRBV5-1 to TRBJ1-1; a possible D gene is TRBD1 (5 bases). Per germline, CDR1 SGHRS and CDR2 YFSETQ. This CDR3 has 13 amino acids. Trimming removed 4 bases from V and 6 bases from J, with 13 bases in between. The whole variable domain, remainder taken from reference TRBV5-1 and TRBJ1-1, is KAGVTQTPRYLIKTRGQQVTLSCSPISGHRSVSWYQQTPGQGLQFLFEYFSETQRNKGNFPGRFSGRQFSNSRSEMNVSTLELGDSALYLCASSPSGTAEAFFGQGTRLTVV.

This clone was counted between two and nine times. This chain joins TRBV19 and TRBJ1-1; D is unclear. The CDR3 spans 12 residues. V lost 1 base to trimming and J lost 7 bases, with 7 bases between them. The germline V gene has CDR1 LNHDA and CDR2 SQIVND (reference sequence). The CDR3 here is CASSIGRREAFF. The CDR3 nucleotides read TGTGCCAGTAGTATAGGTCGGCGTGAAGCTTTCTTT.

This sequence joins TRBV7-8 and TRBJ1-1, with a possible D match to TRBD1 (5 bases). Germline values: CDR1 SGHVS, CDR2 FQNEAQ. The CDR3 sequence is 13 residues long. V gave up 5 bases and J gave up 5 bases, with 12 bases separating them. The CDR3 bases are TGTGCCAGCAGCCCCCCGGGGGTTACTGAAGCTTTCTTT. Protein sequence: CASSPPGVTEAFF.

This chain joins TRBV6-6 and TRBJ2-3; D remains ambiguous. Trimming stripped 5 bases from V and 2 bases from J, with 11 bases between. The CDR3 length is 14 residues. CDR1 MNHNY and CDR2 SVGAGI come from the germline V gene (reference sequence). CDR3 sequence reads: CASSNAGDTDTQYF. Written as DNA, the CDR3 is TGTGCCAGCAGTAACGCCGGTGACACAGATACGCAGTATTTT.

The chain joins TRBV7-9 to TRBJ2-7; possible D gene TRBD1, 6 bases. CDR3 length: 15 residues. V was cut by 7 bases and J by 3 bases, with 19 bases left in between. Per germline, CDR1 SEHNR and CDR2 FQNEAQ (reference sequence). CDR3: CASIKNTGPVYEQYF. DNA of the CDR3: TGTGCCAGCATAAAAAATACAGGGCCTGTCTACGAGCAGTACTTC.